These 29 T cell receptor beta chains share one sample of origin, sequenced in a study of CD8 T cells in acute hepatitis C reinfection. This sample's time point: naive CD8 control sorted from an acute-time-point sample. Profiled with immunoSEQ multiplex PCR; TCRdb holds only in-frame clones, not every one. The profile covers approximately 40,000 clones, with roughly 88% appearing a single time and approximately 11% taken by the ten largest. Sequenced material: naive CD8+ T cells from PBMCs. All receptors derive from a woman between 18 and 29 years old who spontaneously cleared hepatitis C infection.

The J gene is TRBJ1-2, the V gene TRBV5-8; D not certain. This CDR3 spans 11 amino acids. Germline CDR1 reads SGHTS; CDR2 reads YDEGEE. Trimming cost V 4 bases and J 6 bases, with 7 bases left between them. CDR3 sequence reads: CASSGTDGYTF. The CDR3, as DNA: TGTGCCAGCAGCGGAACGGATGGCTACACCTTC.

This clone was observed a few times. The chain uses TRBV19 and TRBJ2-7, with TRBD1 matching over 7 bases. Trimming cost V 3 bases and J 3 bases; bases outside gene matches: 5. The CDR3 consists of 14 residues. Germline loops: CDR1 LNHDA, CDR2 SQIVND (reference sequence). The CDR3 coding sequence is TGTGCCAGTAGTATGAGGGACAGCAACTACGAGCAGTACTTC. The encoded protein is CASSMRDSNYEQYF.

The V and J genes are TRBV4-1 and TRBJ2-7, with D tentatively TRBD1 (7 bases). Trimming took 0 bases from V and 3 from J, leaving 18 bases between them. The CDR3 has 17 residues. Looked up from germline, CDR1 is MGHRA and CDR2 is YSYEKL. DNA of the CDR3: TGCGCCAGCAGCCAAGATTTGGTTAGCAGGGGGGACTACGAGCAGTACTTC. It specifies CASSQDLVSRGDYEQYF.

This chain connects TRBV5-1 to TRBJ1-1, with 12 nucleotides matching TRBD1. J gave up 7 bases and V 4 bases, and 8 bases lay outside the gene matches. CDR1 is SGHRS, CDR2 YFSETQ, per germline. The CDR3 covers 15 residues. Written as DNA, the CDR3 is TGCGCCAGCAGCGAGCCGGGACAGGGGGCGGTTGAAGCTTTCTTT. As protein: CASSEPGQGAVEAFF.

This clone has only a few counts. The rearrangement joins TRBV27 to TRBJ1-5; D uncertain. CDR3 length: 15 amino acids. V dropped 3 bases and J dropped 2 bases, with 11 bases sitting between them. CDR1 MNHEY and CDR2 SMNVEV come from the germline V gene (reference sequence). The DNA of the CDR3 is TGTGCCAGCAGTTTGAAAGGGAGCGGCAATCAGCCCCAGCATTTT. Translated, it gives CASSLKGSGNQPQHF.

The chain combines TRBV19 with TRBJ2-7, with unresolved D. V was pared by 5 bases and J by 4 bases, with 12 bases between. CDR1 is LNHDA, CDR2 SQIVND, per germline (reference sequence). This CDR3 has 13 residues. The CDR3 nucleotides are TGTGCCAGTAGTCCTGACGTCACATACGAGCAGTACTTC. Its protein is CASSPDVTYEQYF. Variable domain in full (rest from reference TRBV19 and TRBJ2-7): DGGITQSPKYLFRKEGQNVTLSCEQNLNHDAMYWYRQDPGQGLRLIYYSQIVNDFQKGDIAEGYSVSREKKESFPLTVTSAQKNPTAFYLCASSPDVTYEQYFGPGTRLTVT.

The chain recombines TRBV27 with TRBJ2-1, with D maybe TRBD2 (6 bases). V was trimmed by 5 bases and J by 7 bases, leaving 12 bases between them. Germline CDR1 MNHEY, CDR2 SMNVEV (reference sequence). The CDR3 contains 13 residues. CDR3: CASSPGLLNEQFF. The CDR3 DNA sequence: TGTGCCAGCAGTCCGGGACTCTTAAATGAGCAGTTCTTC.

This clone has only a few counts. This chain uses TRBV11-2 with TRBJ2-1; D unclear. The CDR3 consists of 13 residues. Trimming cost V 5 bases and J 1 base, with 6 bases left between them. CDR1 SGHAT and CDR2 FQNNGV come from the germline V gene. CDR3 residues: CASSPPSYNEQFF. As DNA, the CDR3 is TGTGCCAGCAGCCCACCTTCCTACAATGAGCAGTTCTTC. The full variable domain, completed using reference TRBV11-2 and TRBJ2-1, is EAGVAQSPRYKIIEKRQSVAFWCNPISGHATLYWYQQILGQGPKLLIQFQNNGVVDDSQLPKDRFSAERLKGVDSTLKIQPAKLEDSAVYLCASSPPSYNEQFFGPGTRLTVL.

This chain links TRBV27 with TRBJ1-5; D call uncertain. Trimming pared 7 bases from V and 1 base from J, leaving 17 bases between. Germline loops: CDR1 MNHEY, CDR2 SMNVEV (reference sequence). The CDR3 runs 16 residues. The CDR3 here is CASTLKVAESNQPQHF. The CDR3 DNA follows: TGTGCCAGCACCCTTAAAGTGGCCGAAAGCAATCAGCCCCAGCATTTT.

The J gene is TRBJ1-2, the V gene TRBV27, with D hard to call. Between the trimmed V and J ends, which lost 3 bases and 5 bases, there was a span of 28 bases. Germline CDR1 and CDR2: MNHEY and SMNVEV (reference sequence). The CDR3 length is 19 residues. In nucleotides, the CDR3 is TGTGCCAGCAGTTTTAAAGGCCCGGGAGCAGACCGTGGTTGGTATGGCTACACCTTC. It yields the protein CASSFKGPGADRGWYGYTF.

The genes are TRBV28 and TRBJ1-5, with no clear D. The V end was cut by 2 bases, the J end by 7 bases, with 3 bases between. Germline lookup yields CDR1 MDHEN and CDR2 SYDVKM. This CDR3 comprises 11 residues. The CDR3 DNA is TGTGCCAGCAGTTTAATACAGCCCCAGCATTTT. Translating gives CASSLIQPQHF. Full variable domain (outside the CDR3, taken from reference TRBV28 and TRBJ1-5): DVKVTQSSRYLVKRTGEKVFLECVQDMDHENMFWYRQDPGLGLRLIYFSYDVKMKEKGDIPEGYSVSREKKERFSLILESASTNQTSMYLCASSLIQPQHFGDGTRLSIL.

Here the CDR3 DNA reads TGTGCCAGCAGGCGGTGGACGGCAGCAACTAATGAAAAACTGTTTTTT. Its protein is CASRRWTAATNEKLFF. The chain employs TRBV5-4 and TRBJ1-4; D remains ambiguous. Germline assignment: CDR1 SGHNT and CDR2 YYREEE (reference sequence). V lost 5 bases to trimming and J lost 0 bases, with 14 bases between them. The CDR3 totals 16 residues.

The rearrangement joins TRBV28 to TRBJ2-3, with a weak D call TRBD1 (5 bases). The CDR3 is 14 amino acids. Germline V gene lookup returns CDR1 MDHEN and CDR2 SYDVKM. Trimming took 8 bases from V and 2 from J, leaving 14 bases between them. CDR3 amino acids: CASQKTAFTDTQYF. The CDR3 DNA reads TGTGCCAGCCAGAAGACAGCTTTCACAGATACGCAGTATTTT.

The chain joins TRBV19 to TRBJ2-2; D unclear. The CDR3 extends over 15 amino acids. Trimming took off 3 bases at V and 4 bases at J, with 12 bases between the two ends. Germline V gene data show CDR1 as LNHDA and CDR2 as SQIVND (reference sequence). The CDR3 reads CASSIGHLATGELFF. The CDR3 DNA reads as TGTGCCAGTAGTATCGGGCACCTGGCCACCGGGGAGCTGTTTTTT. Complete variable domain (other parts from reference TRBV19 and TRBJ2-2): DGGITQSPKYLFRKEGQNVTLSCEQNLNHDAMYWYRQDPGQGLRLIYYSQIVNDFQKGDIAEGYSVSREKKESFPLTVTSAQKNPTAFYLCASSIGHLATGELFFGEGSRLTVL.

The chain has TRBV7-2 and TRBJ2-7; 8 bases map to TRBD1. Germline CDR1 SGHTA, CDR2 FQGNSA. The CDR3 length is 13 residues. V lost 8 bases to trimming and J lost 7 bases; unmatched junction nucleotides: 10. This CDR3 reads CASGQGPGGEQYF. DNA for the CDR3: TGTGCCAGCGGACAGGGTCCAGGGGGGGAGCAGTACTTC. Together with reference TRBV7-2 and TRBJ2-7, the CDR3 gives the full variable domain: GAGVSQSPSNKVTEKGKDVELRCDPISGHTALYWYRQSLGQGLEFLIYFQGNSAPDKSGLPSDRFSAERTGGSVSTLTIQRTQQEDSAVYLCASGQGPGGEQYFGPGTRLTVT.

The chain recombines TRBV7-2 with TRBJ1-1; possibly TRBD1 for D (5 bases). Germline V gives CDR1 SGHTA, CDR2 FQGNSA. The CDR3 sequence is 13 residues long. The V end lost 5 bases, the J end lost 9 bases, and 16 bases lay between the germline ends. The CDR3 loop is CASSRSGGTQAFF. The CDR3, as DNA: TGTGCCAGCAGCCGAAGTGGCGGGACCCAAGCTTTCTTT.

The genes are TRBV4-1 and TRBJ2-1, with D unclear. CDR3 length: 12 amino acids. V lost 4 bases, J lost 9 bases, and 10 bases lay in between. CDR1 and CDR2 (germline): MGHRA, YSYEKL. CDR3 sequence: CASSPSGAEQFF. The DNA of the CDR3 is TGCGCCAGCAGCCCTTCGGGCGCTGAGCAGTTCTTC.

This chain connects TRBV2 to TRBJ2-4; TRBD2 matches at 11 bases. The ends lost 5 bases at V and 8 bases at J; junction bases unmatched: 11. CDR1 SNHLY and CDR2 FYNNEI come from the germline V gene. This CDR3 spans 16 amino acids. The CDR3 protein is CASSRTSGRPLDIQYF. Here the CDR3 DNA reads TGTGCCAGCAGTAGGACTAGCGGGCGACCATTGGACATTCAGTACTTC.

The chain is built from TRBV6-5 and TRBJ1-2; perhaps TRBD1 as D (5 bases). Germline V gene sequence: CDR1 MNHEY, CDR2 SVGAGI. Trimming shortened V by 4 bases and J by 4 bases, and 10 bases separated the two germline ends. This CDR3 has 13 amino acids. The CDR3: CASSLGQAYGYTF. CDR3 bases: TGTGCCAGCAGTTTAGGACAAGCCTATGGCTACACCTTC.

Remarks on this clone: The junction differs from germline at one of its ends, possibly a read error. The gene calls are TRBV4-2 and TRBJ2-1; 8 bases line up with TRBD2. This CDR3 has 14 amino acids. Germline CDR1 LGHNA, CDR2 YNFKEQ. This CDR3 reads CASSQTLLAARSVF. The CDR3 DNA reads TGTGCCAGCAGCCAAACCTTACTAGCGGCCCGTTCGGTCTTC.

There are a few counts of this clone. CDR3 sequence: CASGRQRTYEQYF. In nucleotides, the CDR3 is TGTGCCAGCGGCAGACAACGAACCTACGAGCAGTACTTC. V usage is TRBV27 and J usage is TRBJ2-7; D is undetermined. The CDR3 is 13 residues long. V lost 8 bases and J 2 bases, leaving 13 bases between the germline ends. Germline CDR1 and CDR2: MNHEY and SMNVEV (reference sequence).

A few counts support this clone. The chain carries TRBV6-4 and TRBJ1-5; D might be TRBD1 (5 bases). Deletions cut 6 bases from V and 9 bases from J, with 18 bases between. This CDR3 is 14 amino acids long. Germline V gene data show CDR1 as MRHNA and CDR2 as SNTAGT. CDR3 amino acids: CASRPGSGSLPQHF. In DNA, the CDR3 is TGTGCCAGCAGACCGGGATCAGGGTCTCTGCCCCAGCATTTT.

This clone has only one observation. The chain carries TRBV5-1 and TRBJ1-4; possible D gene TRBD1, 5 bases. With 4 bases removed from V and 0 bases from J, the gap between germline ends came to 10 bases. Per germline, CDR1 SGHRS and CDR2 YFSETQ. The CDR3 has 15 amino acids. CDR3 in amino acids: CASSPPTATNEKLFF. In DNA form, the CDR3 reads TGCGCCAGCAGCCCCCCGACAGCAACTAATGAAAAACTGTTTTTT. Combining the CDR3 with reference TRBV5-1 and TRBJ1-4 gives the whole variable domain KAGVTQTPRYLIKTRGQQVTLSCSPISGHRSVSWYQQTPGQGLQFLFEYFSETQRNKGNFPGRFSGRQFSNSRSEMNVSTLELGDSALYLCASSPPTATNEKLFFGSGTQLSVL.

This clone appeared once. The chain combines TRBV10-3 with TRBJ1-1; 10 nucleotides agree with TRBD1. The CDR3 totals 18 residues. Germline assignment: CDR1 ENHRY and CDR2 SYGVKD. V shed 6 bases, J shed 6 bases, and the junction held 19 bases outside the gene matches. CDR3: CAIRGAGRHGQGGAEAFF. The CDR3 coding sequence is TGTGCCATCAGAGGAGCCGGGAGACACGGACAGGGGGGCGCTGAAGCTTTCTTT.

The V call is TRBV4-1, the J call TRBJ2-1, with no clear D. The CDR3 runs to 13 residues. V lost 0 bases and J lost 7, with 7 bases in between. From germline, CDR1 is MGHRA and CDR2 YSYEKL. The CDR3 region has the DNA TGCGCCAGCAGCCAAGATGCGGAGAATGAGCAGTTCTTC. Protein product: CASSQDAENEQFF.

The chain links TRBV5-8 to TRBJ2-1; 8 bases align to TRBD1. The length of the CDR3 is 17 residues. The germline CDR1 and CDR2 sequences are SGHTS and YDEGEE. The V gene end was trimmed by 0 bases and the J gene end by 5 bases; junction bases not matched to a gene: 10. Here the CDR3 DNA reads TGTGCCAGCAGCTTGGAATACAGGGGGGTTGGGGACAATGAGCAGTTCTTC. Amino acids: CASSLEYRGVGDNEQFF. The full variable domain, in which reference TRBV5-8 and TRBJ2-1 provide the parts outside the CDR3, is EAGVTQSPTHLIKTRGQQATLRCSPISGHTSVYWYQQALGLGLQFLLWYDEGEERNRGNFPPRFSGRQFPNYSSELNVNALELEDSALYLCASSLEYRGVGDNEQFFGPGTRLTVL.

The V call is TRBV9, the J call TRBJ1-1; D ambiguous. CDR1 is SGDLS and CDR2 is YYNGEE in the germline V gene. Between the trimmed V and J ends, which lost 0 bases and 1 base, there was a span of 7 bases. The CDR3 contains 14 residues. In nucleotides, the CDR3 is TGTGCCAGCAGCGTAGGGAGTTGGAACACTGAAGCTTTCTTT. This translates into CASSVGSWNTEAFF.

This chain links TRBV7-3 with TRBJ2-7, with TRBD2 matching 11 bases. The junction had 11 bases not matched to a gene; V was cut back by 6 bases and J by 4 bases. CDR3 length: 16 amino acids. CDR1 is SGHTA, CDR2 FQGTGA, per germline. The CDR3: CASSLAGGFRAYEQYF. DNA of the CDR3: TGTGCCAGCAGTCTAGCGGGAGGATTTCGCGCGTACGAGCAGTACTTC.

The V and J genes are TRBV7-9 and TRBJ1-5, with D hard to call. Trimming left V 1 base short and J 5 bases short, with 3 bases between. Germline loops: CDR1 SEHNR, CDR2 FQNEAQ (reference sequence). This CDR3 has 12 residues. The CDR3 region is CASSLEYQPQHF. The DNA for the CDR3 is TGTGCCAGCAGCTTAGAGTATCAGCCCCAGCATTTT. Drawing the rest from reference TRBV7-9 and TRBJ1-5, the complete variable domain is DTGVSQNPRHKITKRGQNVTFRCDPISEHNRLYWYRQTLGQGPEFLTYFQNEAQLEKSRLLSDRFSAERPKGSFSTLEIQRTEQGDSAMYLCASSLEYQPQHFGDGTRLSIL.